The subject of this entry is one T cell receptor (beta chain). This entry is derived from a study of PD-L1 blockade in urothelial cancer. Turning to the study itself: At 3 weeks after treatment start (second dose) and again at 6 weeks, blood was analyzed.

The CDR3 loop spans 16 amino acids. The V gene end was trimmed by 4 bases and the J gene end by 8 bases; junction bases not matched to a gene: 9. Germline lookup yields CDR1 MNHEY and CDR2 SVGAGI. Described time point: peripheral blood 6 weeks after treatment start. Sample contribution per patient ranged from 1 to 8, covering pretreatment and on-treatment. The data were produced by immunoSEQ multiplex PCR, yet TCRdb's version contains in-frame clones alone and is incomplete. The table lists 100,000 to 150,000 clones, more than 75% of them singletons. The origin of this receptor is a man aged 45-60 years with urothelial cancer. V and J are TRBV6-5 and TRBJ2-1, with TRBD2 matching over 12 bases. The specimen was PBMCs, collected around atezolizumab (anti-PD-L1) treatment. The CDR3 reads CASSFRLAGDGDEQFF. The CDR3 DNA reads TGTGCCAGCAGTTTCAGACTAGCGGGAGACGGAGATGAGCAGTTCTTC.